The T cell receptor (beta chain) under discussion was sequenced for a study of T-cell memory formation after mild COVID-19 listed by TCRdb under 2021. About the investigation overall: Most TCR sequence clusters were specific to one of the two donors. Longitudinal TCRalpha and TCRbeta repertoire sequencing tracked T-cell clones expanding and contracting after mild COVID-19 in a couple of donors. The cohort comprised two young, previously healthy adult volunteers, one female and one male.

Ficoll-Paque density gradient centrifugation was used to isolate PBMCs. V is shortened by 1 base, J by 0 bases, and the region joining them spans 7 bases. CDR1 and CDR2 are drawn from the germline V gene: LGHNA, YSLEER. Counted from cysteine to phenylalanine, this CDR3 has 15 amino acids. This entry keeps only the CDR3 DNA: 45 bases, framed from base 1. General conclusions and limits of the study: Clones contracting from day 15 to 85 had balanced CD4/CD8 phenotypes, while a second wave expanding from day 15 to 37 was biased towards CD4+. Some responding clones were detected in pre-infection memory, suggesting pre-existing cross-reactive memory T cells joined the SARS-CoV-2 response. Contracting CD4+ clones were located mainly in the CM and EM memory subsets, whereas CD8+ clones were found to be enriched in EMRA. Whether the second-wave clones peaking on day 37 were SARS-CoV-2 specific was not confirmed. The study covered only a couple of mild cases, and larger cohorts including severe cases with pre-infection samples were considered necessary.

The sequencing machine was an Illumina NovaSeq 6000. Using 5'RACE with constant-segment primers, TCRalpha and TCRbeta cDNA libraries were constructed, with sample barcodes and unique molecular identifiers added in the process. RNA was extracted from every sample with Trizol reagent. Amplification of the libraries took two PCR steps, and the second step added a second sample barcode plus Illumina TruSeq adapters. Sequencing of the libraries was done on an Illumina NovaSeq, producing 2 x 150 bp paired-end reads. The authors processed their data as follows. The reads were demultiplexed and collapsed into UMI-guided consensus sequences using migec v1.2.7. Using mixcr v2.1.11, UMI consensuses were aligned to TRA and TRB V and J templates and then assembled into clonotypes. Expanded or contracted clonotypes were those called significant by both edgeR and NoisET, with noise models trained on biological replicates. For edgeR calls, the thresholds were a false discovery rate-adjusted p below 0.01 and a log2 fold-change of 1. As an exploratory analysis of dynamics, max-normalized trajectories of the 1000 most abundant clonotypes were examined with PCA combined with hierarchical clustering. Each responding clone was given a CD4 or CD8 phenotype based on the CD4+ and CD8+ repertoires, which had been sequenced separately. TCRdb reran the public reads through fastp at Q25 and MiXCR, keeping productive beta chains. Here each entry gathers all rows of one CDR3 protein and keeps the most common genes and DNA. Clone size and V and J calls follow TCRdb, not the original study. The sample includes about 410,000 distinct CDR3 sequences, with over 15% observed a single time. The biggest ten clones account for 20% to 25% of the sample.

As for this clonotype: What antigen it recognizes has not been identified. The input lacks base qualities; no much larger clone sits a single base away.

The TCR comes from a man younger than 35 who had mild COVID-19 (a few samples of this study predate the infection). The sample titles of this study are shuffled in the database, so cell type and time point are left out; the donor was told from shared clones. Input material: PBMCs or a T cell subset sorted from them (not recorded which). The chain was built from TRBV4-3 and TRBJ2-1; the D gene cannot be named for sure. Here is the DNA: TGCGCCAGCAGCCAAGGCTACCCCTCCTACAATGAGCAGTTCTTC. Translation gives CASSQGYPSYNEQFF.